The next 17 T cell receptor beta chains were all read from a single sample in a study of TIL therapy for anti-PD-1-resistant metastatic lung cancer. Time point in this sample: pre-treatment sample, taken before nivolumab and TIL therapy. This was the immunoSEQ v3 assay. Here immunoSEQ multiplex PCR was the method, and the copy in TCRdb shows in-frame clones only, minus some. The sample yields tens of thousands of clones, under 75% seen once. The sequences come from blood, collected at baseline. These receptors were obtained from a person between 25 and 80 years old with non-small cell lung cancer.

V and J are TRBV6-7 and TRBJ2-1; 8 bases line up with TRBD2. TRBV6-7 is an ORF, with its function uncertain. This CDR3 region has 17 residues. Trimming cost V 6 bases and J 4 bases; bases outside gene matches: 14. The CDR3: CASSPREGDCLYNEQFF. The DNA for the CDR3 is TGTGCCAGCAGCCCCCGGGAGGGGGATTGCTTGTACAATGAGCAGTTCTTC.

The count of this clone is one. The rearrangement uses TRBV15 and TRBJ2-5, with D perhaps TRBD2 (7 bases). Germline V gene lookup returns CDR1 LNHNV and CDR2 YYDKDF (reference sequence). The CDR3 loop spans 15 amino acids. V was pared by 0 bases and J by 7 bases, with 15 bases between. CDR3 residues: CATSRDHAGATTQYF. The CDR3 bases are TGTGCCACCAGCAGAGATCATGCGGGGGCGACGACCCAGTACTTC. Full variable domain (missing parts from reference TRBV15 and TRBJ2-5): DAMVIQNPRYQVTQFGKPVTLSCSQTLNHNVMYWYQQKSSQAPKLLFHYYDKDFNNEADTPDNFQSRRPNTSFCFLDIRSPGLGDTAMYLCATSRDHAGATTQYFGPGTRLLVL.

V usage is TRBV4-1 and J usage is TRBJ2-7; D uncertain. The V and J ends lost 1 base and 2 bases respectively, with 15 bases between them. Germline V CDR1 and CDR2: MGHRA, YSYEKL. This CDR3 has 16 amino acids. CDR3 in DNA: TGCGCCAGCAGCCAAGGGGCAGGTTTGGGTACCTACGAGCAGTACTTC. The encoded protein is CASSQGAGLGTYEQYF.

The CDR3 loop reads CASSYQGTATEAFF. In DNA, the CDR3 is TGTGCCAGCAGCTATCAGGGGACGGCGACTGAAGCTTTCTTT. V usage is TRBV5-5 and J usage is TRBJ1-1; possible D gene TRBD1, 6 bases. The CDR3 loop spans 14 amino acids. Per germline, CDR1 SGHKS and CDR2 YYEKEE (reference sequence). The V gene lost 3 bases and the J gene lost 5 bases, with 14 bases spanning the gap.

This rearrangement joins TRBV29-1 to TRBJ2-1; 9 positions agree with TRBD1. This CDR3 is built from 15 residues. V was clipped by 1 base and J by 7 bases; unmatched bases: 8. CDR1 is SQVTM and CDR2 is ANQGSEA in the germline V gene. CDR3 sequence (DNA): TGCAGCGTTGAAGTGCCGGGACAGGGTAAAAATGAGCAGTTCTTC. Translated, it gives CSVEVPGQGKNEQFF.

The chain joins TRBV7-8 to TRBJ2-3, with 9 bases aligning to TRBD2. The CDR3 is 15 amino acids. CDR1 and CDR2 from the germline V gene are SGHVS and FQNEAQ. J lost 3 bases, V lost 5 bases, and 6 bases had no gene match. The CDR3 reads CASSPRGLATDTQYF. The CDR3 region has the DNA TGTGCCAGCAGCCCACGCGGACTAGCGACAGATACGCAGTATTTT.

Written as DNA, the CDR3 is TGTGCCAGCGCAACCCGAATCCGTGGAAACACCATATATTTT. This sequence encodes CASATRIRGNTIYF. The chain carries TRBV7-9 and TRBJ1-3, with D hard to call. Trimming removed 8 bases at V and 3 bases at J, with 14 bases between. The CDR3 spans 14 residues. From germline, CDR1 is SEHNR and CDR2 FQNEAQ (reference sequence). Combining the CDR3 with reference TRBV7-9 and TRBJ1-3 gives the whole variable domain DTGVSQNPRHKITKRGQNVTFRCDPISEHNRLYWYRQTLGQGPEFLTYFQNEAQLEKSRLLSDRFSAERPKGSFSTLEIQRTEQGDSAMYLCASATRIRGNTIYFGEGSWLTVV.

V gene TRBV2 combines with J gene TRBJ2-3, with 10 positions matching TRBD2. The CDR3 has 13 amino acids. The germline gives CDR1 SNHLY, CDR2 FYNNEI. V lost 8 bases to trimming and J lost 6 bases; unmatched junction nucleotides: 5. CDR3: CASLTSGTDTQYF. The DNA of the CDR3 is TGTGCCAGCTTAACTAGCGGGACCGATACGCAGTATTTT.

This clone was observed a handful of times. This chain links TRBV5-6 with TRBJ1-5; no definite D call. The V end lost 2 bases, the J end lost 7 bases, and 7 bases lay between the germline ends. There are 12 residues in the CDR3. The germline CDR1 and CDR2 sequences are SGHDT and YYEEEE. This CDR3 reads CASSFGGQPQHF. CDR3 bases: TGTGCCAGCAGCTTTGGAGGGCAGCCCCAGCATTTT.

The J gene is TRBJ2-5, the V gene TRBV6-1, with 7 bases matching TRBD1. The CDR3 extends over 14 amino acids. The trim removed 5 bases at V and 2 bases at J, leaving 5 bases unmatched. The germline CDR1 and CDR2 sequences are MNHNS and SASEGT. Written as DNA, the CDR3 is TGTGCCAGCAGTCCAAGGGACAGACAAGAGACCCAGTACTTC. It encodes CASSPRDRQETQYF.

V and J are TRBV5-5 and TRBJ2-5; 7 nucleotides line up with TRBD1. V shed 4 bases and J 2 bases; nucleotides not matched to a gene: 2. CDR3 length: 13 residues. Germline V gene sequence: CDR1 SGHKS, CDR2 YYEKEE (reference sequence). The CDR3 region has the DNA TGTGCCAGCAGCACAGGGGAACAAGAGACCCAGTACTTC. Translation gives CASSTGEQETQYF.

The gene calls are TRBV15 and TRBJ1-1, with no clear D. This CDR3 is 13 amino acids long. V was pared by 1 base and J by 7 bases, with 10 bases between. CDR1 is LNHNV and CDR2 is YYDKDF in the germline V gene (reference sequence). The CDR3 reads CATSRVPPIEAFF. The CDR3 coding sequence is TGTGCCACCAGCAGAGTGCCTCCGATTGAAGCTTTCTTT.

V usage is TRBV25-1 and J usage is TRBJ1-5; D gene ambiguous. The CDR3 is 14 residues long. CDR1 and CDR2 (germline): MGHDK, SYGVNS. V lost 2 bases and J 0 bases, leaving 5 bases between the germline ends. The CDR3, as DNA: TGTGCCAGCAGTGAAGAATATAGCAATCAGCCCCAGCATTTT. Protein: CASSEEYSNQPQHF.

The chain links TRBV30 to TRBJ1-5, with 9 bases fitting TRBD1. CDR3 length: 15 residues. Germline CDR1 reads GTSNPN; CDR2 reads SVGIG (reference sequence). Trimming cost V 1 base and J 5 bases; bases outside gene matches: 6. CDR3: CAWSAQQGADQPQHF. The CDR3 DNA is TGTGCCTGGAGTGCCCAACAGGGGGCGGATCAGCCCCAGCATTTT.

The genes are TRBV29-1 and TRBJ1-2, with a weak D call TRBD1 (6 bases). Looked up from germline, CDR1 is SQVTM and CDR2 is ANQGSEA. This CDR3 comprises 13 residues. With 6 bases removed from V and 7 bases from J, the gap between germline ends came to 18 bases. CDR3 nucleotides: TGCAGCGTGGAAATACAGGGTCCCCTTGGCTACACCTTC. Protein sequence: CSVEIQGPLGYTF. The variable domain in full, with the rest retrieved from reference TRBV29-1 and TRBJ1-2, is SAVISQKPSRDICQRGTSLTIQCQVDSQVTMMFWYRQQPGQSLTLIATANQGSEATYESGFVIDKFPISRPNLTFSTLTVSNMSPEDSSIYLCSVEIQGPLGYTFGSGTRLTVV.

This clone was counted ten times or more. The gene calls are TRBV30 and TRBJ2-5, with 9 bases lining up with TRBD2. The CDR3 runs to 15 residues. The germline V gene has CDR1 GTSNPN and CDR2 SVGIG (reference sequence). J was trimmed by 5 bases and V by 2 bases; bases with no gene match: 9. This chain's CDR3 is CAWSPTLAGAETQYF. The CDR3 coding sequence is TGTGCCTGGAGTCCGACCTTAGCGGGGGCCGAGACCCAGTACTTC.

Concerning this clone: At one boundary the junction diverges from the germline segment, which might be a read error. The chain is built from TRBV7-7 and TRBJ2-1, with 11 bases aligning to TRBD2. This CDR3 has 16 residues. Germline assignment: CDR1 SSHAT and CDR2 FNYEAQ (reference sequence). CDR3 in DNA: TGTGCTAGCAGCCTTGGTATGACTAGCGGGATAAGGGAGCAGTTCTTC. Its protein is CASSLGMTSGIREQFF.